This T cell receptor beta chain was recovered during a study of blood T cell repertoires in COVID-19. V was clipped by 5 bases and J by 8 bases; unmatched bases: 11. The CDR3 is made up of 14 amino acids. Per the germline V gene, CDR1 is MDHEN and CDR2 is SYDVKM. This table comes from immunoSEQ multiplex PCR, and its TCRdb copy is limited to in-frame clones, with some not included. The sample holds about 73,000 clones, roughly 80% seen once. J is TRBJ1-2 and V is TRBV28; 7 nucleotides agree with TRBD1. The sequencing sample was made of peripheral blood. This receptor was taken from a woman in her sixties or seventies with acute or convalescent COVID-19. The CDR3, as DNA: TGTGCCAGCAGTCGAAACGACAGGGCTGGGGGCTACACCTTC. Its protein is CASSRNDRAGGYTF.